The next 14 T cell receptor beta chains were all read from a single sample in a study of CD8+CD57+ T cells in acquired aplastic anemia. The use of genomic DNA as template underpinned the TCR beta VDJ and CDR3 profiling. TCRdb reprocessed the reads via MiXCR and lists one record per CDR3 protein. The sample records around 170,000 distinct CDR3 sequences, 55% to 70% being singletons. Sequencing input: sorted CD4+, CD8+, or CD8+CD57+ T cells (not recorded which) from PBMCs. All receptors come from a human donor in good health.

This clonotype is medium-sized (0.01 to 0.1%) by share. The rearrangement links TRBV7-2 to TRBJ2-1; 8 nucleotides agree with TRBD2. The trim removed 4 bases at V and 4 bases at J, leaving 6 bases unmatched. CDR3 length: 15 residues. Germline V gene data show CDR1 as SGHTA and CDR2 as FQGNSA. CDR3 coding DNA: TGTGCCAGCAGCTCAACCGGGAGGGGATACAATGAGCAGTTCTTC. This sequence encodes CASSSTGRGYNEQFF.

The chain carries TRBV5-1 and TRBJ2-1; possibly TRBD2 for D (7 bases). CDR1 and CDR2 (germline): SGHRS, YFSETQ. V shed 0 bases and J shed 7 bases, with 17 bases lying between them. The CDR3 is 16 amino acids. This CDR3 reads CASSLVGGPTGNEQFF. Here the CDR3 DNA reads TGCGCCAGCAGCTTGGTGGGGGGGCCGACGGGGAATGAGCAGTTCTTC.

This chain links TRBV12-3 or TRBV12-4 with TRBJ1-2; D unresolved. The V end lost 1 base, the J end lost 8 bases, and 14 bases lay between the germline ends. The CDR3 loop spans 14 amino acids. The CDR3, as DNA: TGTGCCAGCAGTTTAGGAGGGATAGTAGGCGGCTACACCTTC. Encoded protein: CASSLGGIVGGYTF.

The V call is TRBV7-8, the J call TRBJ2-3, with a weak D call TRBD1 (6 bases). The CDR3 is 14 residues long. V dropped 2 bases and J dropped 5 bases, with 11 bases sitting between them. Germline V gene sequence: CDR1 SGHVS, CDR2 FQNEAQ. CDR3 amino acids: CASSLTRGRDTQYF. The CDR3 bases are TGTGCCAGCAGCTTAACCAGGGGACGAGATACGCAGTATTTT.

V gene TRBV2 combines with J gene TRBJ2-6; the match to TRBD1 covers 8 bases. Losses at the gene ends were 2 bases for V and 2 bases for J; bases not matched to a gene: 8. The germline V gene has CDR1 SNHLY and CDR2 FYNNEI. The CDR3 loop spans 18 amino acids. CDR3 coding DNA: TGTGCCAGCAGTGAACAGGGGGCTTTTCATGCTGGGGCCAACGTCCTGACTTTC. It codes for CASSEQGAFHAGANVLTF.

The chain joins TRBV20-1 to TRBJ2-1, with 10 bases identical to TRBD2. CDR3 length equals 14 residues. Per germline, CDR1 DFQATT and CDR2 SNEGSKA (reference sequence). V was pared by 1 base and J by 6 bases, with 3 bases of the junction left unmatched. CDR3 nucleotide sequence: TGCAGTGCTAGAGCTAGCGGGAGTCTCAATGAGCAGTTCTTC. This sequence encodes CSARASGSLNEQFF.

The chain employs TRBV20-1 and TRBJ2-3; D uncertain. CDR3 length: 19 amino acids. Germline CDR1 reads DFQATT; CDR2 reads SNEGSKA (reference sequence). V was trimmed by 3 bases and J by 0 bases, leaving 25 bases between them. CDR3 nucleotides: TGCAGTGCTAGGCCTTTAGCCAACCGGGTTTTATACAGCACAGATACGCAGTATTTT. Translating it yields CSARPLANRVLYSTDTQYF.

The rearrangement joins TRBV7-6 to TRBJ2-7; D may be TRBD1 (5 bases). The V end lost 4 bases, the J end lost 3 bases, and 7 bases lay between the germline ends. Germline CDR1 reads SGHVS; CDR2 reads FNYEAQ. The CDR3 contains 12 residues. CDR3 DNA sequence: TGTGCCAGCAGCTACCAGGGCTACGAGCAGTACTTC. It encodes CASSYQGYEQYF.

V gene TRBV2 combines with J gene TRBJ1-4; D not certain. Deletions cut 2 bases from V and 8 bases from J, with 12 bases between. Germline values: CDR1 SNHLY, CDR2 FYNNEI. The CDR3 length is 14 residues. CDR3: CASSERAAQEKLFF. The CDR3 DNA is TGTGCCAGCAGTGAAAGGGCCGCCCAAGAAAAACTGTTTTTT.

The chain has TRBV19 and TRBJ1-6, with a tentative D call TRBD1 (5 bases). Germline CDR1 and CDR2: LNHDA and SQIVND (reference sequence). The CDR3 has 13 residues. Trimming cost V 4 bases and J 10 bases, with 11 bases left between them. CDR3 DNA sequence: TGTGCCAGTAGTAGCCCCGGACACTCACCCCTCCACTTT. This gives the protein CASSSPGHSPLHF.

The J gene is TRBJ1-1, the V gene TRBV3-1; a weak D match, TRBD1 (6 bases). The CDR3 runs to 13 residues. The V end lost 6 bases, the J end lost 5 bases, and 13 bases lay between the germline ends. Germline V gives CDR1 LGHDT, CDR2 YNNKEL (reference sequence). The CDR3 nucleotides read TGTGCCAGCAGGATAACAGGGAGGACTGAAGCTTTCTTT. Translation: CASRITGRTEAFF.

V usage is TRBV10-2 and J usage is TRBJ2-1; a possible D gene is TRBD1 (6 bases). Trimming removed 2 bases from V and 3 bases from J, with 17 bases in between. This CDR3 has 17 amino acids. Looked up from germline, CDR1 is WSHSY and CDR2 is SAAADI. The CDR3, as DNA: TGCGCCAGCAGTGAGACAACAGGGCCCCGCCACTACAATGAGCAGTTCTTC. It yields the protein CASSETTGPRHYNEQFF.

In its sample, this clonotype was seen many times. The chain carries TRBV7-6 and TRBJ2-1; D is ambiguous. V shed 5 bases and J shed 4 bases, with 12 bases lying between them. CDR1 and CDR2 from the germline V gene are SGHVS and FNYEAQ. The CDR3 is 14 amino acids. CDR3 sequence: CASSRTGPYNEQFF. The CDR3 DNA reads TGTGCCAGCAGCCGTACCGGGCCTTACAATGAGCAGTTCTTC. The full variable domain, rest sourced from reference TRBV7-6 and TRBJ2-1, is GAGVSQSPRYKVTKRGQDVALRCDPISGHVSLYWYRQALGQGPEFLTYFNYEAQQDKSGLPNDRFSAERPEGSISTLTIQRTEQRDSAMYRCASSRTGPYNEQFFGPGTRLTVL.

In regard to this clonotype: Because it lacks the conserved phenylalanine or tryptophan at the end, this CDR3 is likely a read error. The V and J genes are TRBV12-3 or TRBV12-4 and TRBJ2-7; D is perhaps TRBD1 (6 bases). Trimming removed 7 bases from V and 2 bases from J, with 12 bases in between. The CDR3 covers 13 residues. The CDR3 sequence is CASTLQGTYEQYL. CDR3 nucleotides: TGTGCCAGCACCTTACAGGGCACCTACGAGCAGTACCTC.